The entry below gives a single T cell receptor (beta chain) sequence along with its context. Germline V gives CDR1 SGDLS, CDR2 YYNGEE. The CDR3 totals 13 residues. V lost 2 bases, J lost 5 bases, and 10 bases lay in between. This entry is derived from a study of shared clonotypes between healthy human individuals. About the research overall: The study enrolled a couple of women and a few men aged 18 to 49.

Each cell subset's genomic DNA was divided evenly among several immunoSEQ plates. Repertoires were generated with immunoSEQ multiplex PCR, while TCRdb's copy carries only in-frame clones and drops some. The table records about 1.5 million clones, approximately 97% of them present only once. Researchers partitioned CD4+ cells into CD45RA+ naive and CD45RA-negative memory subsets. The receptor was derived from a man aged 25-45 years in good health. The sequenced material came from naive CD4+ T cells sorted from blood. Subset: CD45RA+ positively selected. The chain carries TRBV9 and TRBJ1-1, with a tentative D call TRBD1 (5 bases). The CDR3 DNA follows: TGTGCCAGCAGCGTGCAGGGTTGGACTGAAGCTTTCTTT. Translation: CASSVQGWTEAFF.